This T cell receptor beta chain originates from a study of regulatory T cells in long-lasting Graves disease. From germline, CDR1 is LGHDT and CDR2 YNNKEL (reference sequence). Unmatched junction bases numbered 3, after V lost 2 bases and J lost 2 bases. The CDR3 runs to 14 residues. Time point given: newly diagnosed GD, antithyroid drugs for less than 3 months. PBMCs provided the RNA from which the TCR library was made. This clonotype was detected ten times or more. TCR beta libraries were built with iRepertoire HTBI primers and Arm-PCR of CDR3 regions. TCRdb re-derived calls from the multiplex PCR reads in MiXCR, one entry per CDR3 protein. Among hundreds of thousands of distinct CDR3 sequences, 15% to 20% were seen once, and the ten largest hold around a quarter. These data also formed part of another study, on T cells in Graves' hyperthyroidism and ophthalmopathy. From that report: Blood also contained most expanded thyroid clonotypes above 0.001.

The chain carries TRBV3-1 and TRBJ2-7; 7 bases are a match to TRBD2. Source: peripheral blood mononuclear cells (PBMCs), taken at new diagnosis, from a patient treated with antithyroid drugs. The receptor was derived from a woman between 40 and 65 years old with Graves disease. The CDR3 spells CASSQISGAYEQYF. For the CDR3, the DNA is TGTGCCAGCAGCCAAATCAGCGGGGCCTACGAGCAGTACTTC.